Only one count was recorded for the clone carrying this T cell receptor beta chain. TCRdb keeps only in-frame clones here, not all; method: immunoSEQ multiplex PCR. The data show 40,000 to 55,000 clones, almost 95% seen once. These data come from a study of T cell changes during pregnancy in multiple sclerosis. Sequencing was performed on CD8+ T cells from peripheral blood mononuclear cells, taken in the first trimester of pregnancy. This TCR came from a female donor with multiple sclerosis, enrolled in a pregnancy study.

CDR3 sequence reads: CASSSPRGQGHLGTQYF. CDR3 nucleotide sequence: TGTGCCAGCAGCTCCCCAAGGGGACAGGGTCATCTAGGGACCCAGTACTTC. This rearrangement joins TRBV7-9 to TRBJ2-5; TRBD1 agrees at 9 bases. The CDR3 totals 17 residues. Germline assignment: CDR1 SEHNR and CDR2 FQNEAQ (reference sequence). V trimming: 4 bases; J trimming: 7 bases; junction bases outside the gene matches: 16. Together with reference TRBV7-9 and TRBJ2-5, the CDR3 gives the full variable domain: DTGVSQNPRHKITKRGQNVTFRCDPISEHNRLYWYRQTLGQGPEFLTYFQNEAQLEKSRLLSDRFSAERPKGSFSTLEIQRTEQGDSAMYLCASSSPRGQGHLGTQYFGPGTRLLVL.